This is a list of T cell receptor beta chains from one sample in a study of CD8 T cells in ankylosing spondylitis. TCRdb itself ran the 5' RACE reads through MiXCR, one entry per CDR3 protein. Seen here are around 140,000 distinct CDR3 sequences, approximately 10% observed once, and the top ten hold roughly 4.3%. The sequencing input was blood, either unsorted or a sorted T cell fraction (not recorded which). The receptors shown here come from a female donor with ankylosing spondylitis or in good health (not recorded which). The CDR3 runs from the conserved cysteine through the conserved F or W. The order of the fields is V gene, D gene, J gene, clone size, CDR3 length, CDR3 protein, CDR3 DNA. The D gene is left open where the match is weak. A clone size is listed for some rows: how often the clone was seen (once, few, many), or a class if it is expanded.

V gene: TRBV20-1; D gene: NA; J gene: TRBJ1-5; clone size: many; CDR3 length: 13; CDR3 protein: CSAQNQPNQPQHF; CDR3 DNA: TGCAGTGCTCAAAACCAGCCAAATCAGCCCCAGCATTTT
V gene: TRBV27; D gene: NA; J gene: TRBJ2-3; clone size: many; CDR3 length: 11; CDR3 protein: CASRLADTQYF; CDR3 DNA: TGTGCCAGCAGGTTGGCAGATACGCAGTATTTT
V gene: TRBV5-4; D gene: NA; J gene: TRBJ2-4; clone size: NA; CDR3 length: 13; CDR3 protein: CASSSDQSDIQYF; CDR3 DNA: TGTGCCAGCAGCTCGGACCAGTCAGACATTCAGTACTTC
V gene: TRBV7-9; D gene: NA; J gene: TRBJ2-2; clone size: many; CDR3 length: 12; CDR3 protein: CASSLAGGELFF; CDR3 DNA: TGTGCCAGCAGCTTAGCGGGCGGGGAGCTGTTTTTT
V gene: TRBV3-1; D gene: NA; J gene: TRBJ2-1; clone size: many; CDR3 length: 16; CDR3 protein: CASSQERGTTGNEQFF; CDR3 DNA: TGTGCCAGCAGCCAAGAGAGGGGGACCACAGGGAATGAGCAGTTCTTC
V gene: TRBV7-9; D gene: TRBD1; J gene: TRBJ2-7; clone size: many; CDR3 length: 15; CDR3 protein: CASSSPGQTLYEQYF; CDR3 DNA: TGTGCCAGCAGCTCCCCGGGACAGACCCTCTACGAGCAGTACTTC
V gene: TRBV7-2; D gene: TRBD2; J gene: TRBJ2-3; clone size: many; CDR3 length: 14; CDR3 protein: CASSFSGSPDTQYF; CDR3 DNA: TGTGCCAGCAGCTTCAGCGGGAGCCCAGATACGCAGTATTTT
V gene: TRBV11-3; D gene: NA; J gene: TRBJ2-1; clone size: many; CDR3 length: 14; CDR3 protein: CASSLGGSLRWQFF; CDR3 DNA: TGTGCCAGCAGCTTAGGGGGTTCGCTACGGTGGCAGTTCTTC
V gene: TRBV5-1; D gene: NA; J gene: TRBJ1-5; clone size: many; CDR3 length: 11; CDR3 protein: CASSLASPQHF; CDR3 DNA: TGCGCCAGCAGCTTAGCCAGTCCCCAGCATTTT
V gene: TRBV6-5; D gene: NA; J gene: TRBJ1-2; clone size: NA; CDR3 length: 15; CDR3 protein: CASSYEPGRNYGYTF; CDR3 DNA: TGTGCCAGCAGTTACGAACCCGGGAGAAACTATGGCTACACCTTC
V gene: TRBV7-8; D gene: NA; J gene: TRBJ1-4; clone size: NA; CDR3 length: 14; CDR3 protein: CASSLKAGNEKLFF; CDR3 DNA: TGTGCCAGCAGCTTAAAGGCGGGGAATGAAAAACTGTTTTTT
V gene: TRBV6-1; D gene: NA; J gene: TRBJ2-7; clone size: many; CDR3 length: 14; CDR3 protein: CASRRGVSSYEQYF; CDR3 DNA: TGTGCCAGCAGGAGGGGGGTAAGCTCCTACGAGCAGTACTTC
V gene: TRBV14; D gene: NA; J gene: TRBJ1-1; clone size: NA; CDR3 length: 17; CDR3 protein: CASSQEALGQLNTEAFF; CDR3 DNA: TGTGCCAGCAGCCAAGAGGCCCTGGGACAATTGAACACTGAAGCTTTCTTT
V gene: TRBV20-1; D gene: NA; J gene: TRBJ2-1; clone size: many; CDR3 length: 12; CDR3 protein: CSARGDSGEQFF; CDR3 DNA: TGCAGTGCTAGGGGGGATAGTGGTGAGCAGTTCTTC
V gene: TRBV5-5; D gene: NA; J gene: TRBJ1-1; clone size: many; CDR3 length: 12; CDR3 protein: CASSLMVAEAFF; CDR3 DNA: TGTGCCAGCAGCTTGATGGTGGCTGAAGCTTTCTTT
V gene: TRBV20-1; D gene: TRBD2; J gene: TRBJ2-5; clone size: many; CDR3 length: 15; CDR3 protein: CSARDPLAGGETQYF; CDR3 DNA: TGCAGTGCTAGAGATCCCCTAGCGGGAGGTGAGACCCAGTACTTC
V gene: TRBV6-5; D gene: NA; J gene: TRBJ2-3; clone size: many; CDR3 length: 16; CDR3 protein: CASSYTKQPNPDTQYF; CDR3 DNA: TGTGCCAGCAGTTACACTAAGCAACCCAACCCAGATACGCAGTATTTT
V gene: TRBV5-5; D gene: NA; J gene: TRBJ1-1; clone size: many; CDR3 length: 15; CDR3 protein: CASSLYRDLNTEAFF; CDR3 DNA: TGTGCCAGCAGCTTGTATAGGGACTTGAACACTGAAGCTTTCTTT
V gene: TRBV20-1; D gene: TRBD2; J gene: TRBJ2-3; clone size: many; CDR3 length: 17; CDR3 protein: CSARDPRTSGGTDTQYF; CDR3 DNA: TGCAGTGCTAGAGATCCCCGCACTAGCGGGGGCACAGATACGCAGTATTTT
V gene: TRBV20-1; D gene: NA; J gene: TRBJ1-1; clone size: NA; CDR3 length: 18; CDR3 protein: CSAINGILLNRESTEAFF; CDR3 DNA: TGCAGTGCTATAAACGGGATCCTGTTGAACAGGGAGTCCACTGAAGCTTTCTTT
V gene: TRBV19; D gene: TRBD1; J gene: TRBJ1-5; clone size: NA; CDR3 length: 17; CDR3 protein: CASSSPGQGFGDQPQHF; CDR3 DNA: TGTGCCAGTAGTTCCCCGGGACAGGGTTTTGGGGATCAGCCCCAGCATTTT
V gene: TRBV6-1; D gene: NA; J gene: TRBJ2-5; clone size: many; CDR3 length: 14; CDR3 protein: CASRPLPVEETQYF; CDR3 DNA: TGTGCCAGCAGGCCCCTGCCGGTGGAGGAGACCCAGTACTTC
V gene: TRBV19; D gene: NA; J gene: TRBJ2-7; clone size: many; CDR3 length: 13; CDR3 protein: CASSIGATWEQYF; CDR3 DNA: TGTGCCAGTAGTATAGGGGCTACCTGGGAGCAGTACTTC
V gene: TRBV18; D gene: NA; J gene: TRBJ2-7; clone size: many; CDR3 length: 15; CDR3 protein: CASSPPAGAAYEQYF; CDR3 DNA: TGTGCCAGCTCCCCACCTGCGGGGGCGGCCTACGAGCAGTACTTC
V gene: TRBV12-3/TRBV12-4; D gene: NA; J gene: TRBJ2-7; clone size: many; CDR3 length: 13; CDR3 protein: CASSLTWAHEQYF; CDR3 DNA: TGTGCCAGCAGTTTAACCTGGGCCCACGAGCAGTACTTC
V gene: TRBV24-1; D gene: TRBD2; J gene: TRBJ2-2; clone size: many; CDR3 length: 17; CDR3 protein: CATSDPGTSGSSGELFF; CDR3 DNA: TGTGCCACCAGTGATCCAGGGACTAGCGGGAGTTCAGGGGAGCTGTTTTTT
V gene: TRBV10-2; D gene: NA; J gene: TRBJ1-2; clone size: many; CDR3 length: 14; CDR3 protein: CASTGQLANYGYTF; CDR3 DNA: TGCGCCAGCACCGGACAGTTAGCTAACTATGGCTACACCTTC
V gene: TRBV18; D gene: NA; J gene: TRBJ2-7; clone size: many; CDR3 length: 15; CDR3 protein: CASSPRTGRFYEQYF; CDR3 DNA: TGTGCCAGCTCACCACGCACAGGGCGGTTCTACGAGCAGTACTTC
V gene: TRBV25-1; D gene: NA; J gene: TRBJ1-4; clone size: many; CDR3 length: 14; CDR3 protein: CASSERQKNEKLFF; CDR3 DNA: TGTGCCAGCAGTGAACGACAGAAGAATGAAAAACTGTTTTTT
V gene: TRBV29-1; D gene: NA; J gene: TRBJ1-1; clone size: NA; CDR3 length: 13; CDR3 protein: CSVGPGLKSEAFF; CDR3 DNA: TGCAGCGTCGGACCTGGGTTGAAATCTGAAGCTTTCTTT
V gene: TRBV15; D gene: NA; J gene: TRBJ2-7; clone size: many; CDR3 length: 16; CDR3 protein: CATSRDKGQDFYEQYF; CDR3 DNA: TGTGCCACCAGCAGAGATAAGGGACAAGATTTCTACGAGCAGTACTTC
V gene: TRBV10-3; D gene: NA; J gene: TRBJ1-6; clone size: many; CDR3 length: 13; CDR3 protein: CAISGGGLSPLHF; CDR3 DNA: TGTGCCATCAGTGGCGGGGGACTGTCACCCCTCCACTTT
V gene: TRBV6-6; D gene: NA; J gene: TRBJ2-7; clone size: many; CDR3 length: 12; CDR3 protein: CASSYSVYEQYF; CDR3 DNA: TGTGCCAGCAGTTACTCGGTGTACGAGCAGTACTTC
V gene: TRBV3-1; D gene: NA; J gene: TRBJ2-3; clone size: many; CDR3 length: 12; CDR3 protein: CASRSDARTQYF; CDR3 DNA: TGTGCCAGCCGCTCGGACGCCCGTACGCAGTATTTT
V gene: TRBV20-1; D gene: NA; J gene: TRBJ1-5; clone size: many; CDR3 length: 14; CDR3 protein: CSARDSRSYQPQHF; CDR3 DNA: TGCAGTGCTAGAGACTCGAGGTCTTATCAGCCCCAGCATTTT
V gene: TRBV5-1; D gene: TRBD2; J gene: TRBJ2-1; clone size: NA; CDR3 length: 16; CDR3 protein: CASSLGIASGRNEQFF; CDR3 DNA: TGCGCCAGCAGCTTGGGTATCGCTAGCGGGCGTAATGAGCAGTTCTTC
V gene: TRBV12-3/TRBV12-4; D gene: TRBD2; J gene: TRBJ2-3; clone size: many; CDR3 length: 17; CDR3 protein: CASSPGLAGGPADTQYF; CDR3 DNA: TGTGCCAGCAGTCCTGGACTAGCGGGAGGTCCCGCAGATACGCAGTATTTT
V gene: TRBV7-2; D gene: NA; J gene: TRBJ2-7; clone size: NA; CDR3 length: 14; CDR3 protein: CASSSPTIAYEQYF; CDR3 DNA: TGTGCCAGCAGCAGCCCGACGATAGCCTACGAGCAGTACTTC
V gene: TRBV27; D gene: NA; J gene: TRBJ2-7; clone size: NA; CDR3 length: 13; CDR3 protein: CATSLLQDGEQYF; CDR3 DNA: TGTGCCACATCCCTTCTACAAGACGGCGAGCAGTACTTC
V gene: TRBV5-5; D gene: NA; J gene: TRBJ1-1; clone size: many; CDR3 length: 12; CDR3 protein: CASSQGPTEAFF; CDR3 DNA: TGTGCCAGCAGCCAGGGGCCCACTGAAGCTTTCTTT
V gene: TRBV19; D gene: NA; J gene: TRBJ2-2; clone size: many; CDR3 length: 15; CDR3 protein: CASRRGQGNTGELFF; CDR3 DNA: TGTGCCAGTAGACGGGGGCAGGGCAACACCGGGGAGCTGTTTTTT
V gene: TRBV12-3/TRBV12-4; D gene: NA; J gene: TRBJ1-6; clone size: many; CDR3 length: 15; CDR3 protein: CASTLSRGRGSPLHF; CDR3 DNA: TGTGCCAGCACCCTTTCCCGAGGACGTGGTTCACCCCTCCACTTT
V gene: TRBV20-1; D gene: NA; J gene: TRBJ2-3; clone size: many; CDR3 length: 11; CDR3 protein: CSASRTDTQYF; CDR3 DNA: TGCAGTGCTAGTAGAACAGATACGCAGTATTTT
V gene: TRBV6-5; D gene: NA; J gene: TRBJ1-6; clone size: many; CDR3 length: 17; CDR3 protein: CASSSRFPVTYNSPLHF; CDR3 DNA: TGTGCCAGCAGTTCAAGGTTCCCGGTGACCTATAATTCACCCCTCCACTTT
V gene: TRBV20-1; D gene: NA; J gene: TRBJ2-1; clone size: many; CDR3 length: 15; CDR3 protein: CSARGDRSSYNEQFF; CDR3 DNA: TGCAGTGCTAGAGGGGACCGGAGCTCCTACAATGAGCAGTTCTTC
V gene: TRBV28; D gene: TRBD1; J gene: TRBJ2-2; clone size: many; CDR3 length: 16; CDR3 protein: CASSLFGTGDTGELFF; CDR3 DNA: TGTGCCAGCAGTTTATTCGGGACAGGGGACACCGGGGAGCTGTTTTTT
V gene: TRBV28; D gene: NA; J gene: TRBJ1-1; clone size: NA; CDR3 length: 10; CDR3 protein: CACGGSEAFF; CDR3 DNA: TGTGCCTGTGGGGGATCTGAAGCTTTCTTT
V gene: TRBV9; D gene: NA; J gene: TRBJ1-1; clone size: many; CDR3 length: 13; CDR3 protein: CASATGGGTEAFF; CDR3 DNA: TGTGCCAGCGCAACGGGGGGAGGCACTGAAGCTTTCTTT
V gene: TRBV29-1; D gene: NA; J gene: TRBJ2-3; clone size: many; CDR3 length: 14; CDR3 protein: CSVDGVTSTDTQYF; CDR3 DNA: TGCAGCGTTGATGGAGTTACTAGCACAGATACGCAGTATTTT
V gene: TRBV5-1; D gene: NA; J gene: TRBJ2-1; clone size: many; CDR3 length: 14; CDR3 protein: CASSLGGAYNEQFF; CDR3 DNA: TGCGCCAGCAGCTTAGGGGGGGCCTACAATGAGCAGTTCTTC
V gene: TRBV13; D gene: TRBD2; J gene: TRBJ2-1; clone size: NA; CDR3 length: 14; CDR3 protein: CASSHLLADNEQFF; CDR3 DNA: TGTGCCAGCAGCCACTTGCTAGCGGACAATGAGCAGTTCTTC
V gene: TRBV5-1; D gene: NA; J gene: TRBJ2-7; clone size: many; CDR3 length: 14; CDR3 protein: CASSFGSGSYEQYF; CDR3 DNA: TGCGCCAGCAGCTTTGGCTCCGGGTCGTACGAGCAGTACTTC
V gene: TRBV11-2; D gene: TRBD2; J gene: TRBJ2-3; clone size: NA; CDR3 length: 13; CDR3 protein: CASSVGGADTQYF; CDR3 DNA: TGTGCCAGCAGCGTCGGGGGGGCTGATACGCAGTATTTT
V gene: TRBV6-1; D gene: NA; J gene: TRBJ1-5; clone size: many; CDR3 length: 17; CDR3 protein: CASSGQDGSGSNQPQHF; CDR3 DNA: TGTGCCAGCAGTGGGCAGGACGGGAGTGGTAGCAATCAGCCCCAGCATTTT
V gene: TRBV20-1; D gene: TRBD2; J gene: TRBJ2-3; clone size: few; CDR3 length: 15; CDR3 protein: CSASSSSGGPDTQYF; CDR3 DNA: TGCAGTGCTTCTTCATCTAGCGGGGGCCCAGATACGCAGTATTTT